The 26 T cell receptor beta chains reported below all come from one sample, sequenced in a study of kidney transplant recipient with SARS-CoV-2 infection. In TCRdb, the reads were re-called with MiXCR into one record per CDR3 protein. The table shows approximately 250,000 distinct CDR3 sequences, with 29% occurring only once. The sequenced sample was a blood sample, obtained at baseline and on approximately day 120 from a kidney transplant recipient. These TCRs come from a male patient aged 25 to 39 who had COVID-19 and was a kidney transplant recipient. Some T cells may possibly be graft donor cells.

This clonotype was seen repeatedly, ten times or more. The chain links TRBV19 to TRBJ2-3; D might be TRBD2 (5 bases). CDR3 length equals 14 residues. With 5 bases removed from V and 4 bases from J, the gap between germline ends came to 13 bases. CDR1 is LNHDA and CDR2 is SQIVND in the germline V gene (reference sequence). CDR3 coding DNA: TGTGCCAGTAGTGTCGGGATTTTGTCAGATACGCAGTATTTT. Encoded protein: CASSVGILSDTQYF.

This clonotype was detected a few times. This could be a read error, since a much larger clone is one nucleotide away. The J gene is TRBJ1-6, the V gene TRBV7-3; 7 bases are a match to TRBD1. Germline V gene sequence: CDR1 SGHTA, CDR2 FQGTGA. CDR3 length equals 14 residues. The CDR3 loop reads CTSSSTGTESPLHF. The CDR3 DNA reads as TGTACCAGCAGCTCGACAGGGACGGAATCACCCCTCCACTTT.

Concerning this clonotype: A read error is possible here, since a much larger clone lies one base away. The chain uses TRBV4-1 and TRBJ2-2; 10 nucleotides agree with TRBD2. Germline lookup yields CDR1 MGHRA and CDR2 YSYEKL. The CDR3 contains 16 residues. The CDR3 loop reads CASSQDTPSGSGELLF. In DNA, the CDR3 is TGCGCCAGCAGCCAAGATACGCCTAGCGGGAGCGGGGAGCTGCTTTTT.

About this clonotype: A much larger clone differs from this one at a single base, so this may be a read error. This likely comes from a read error, as the CDR3 has no conserved phenylalanine or tryptophan at its end. The chain couples TRBV15 to TRBJ2-6; D is undetermined. In germline, CDR1 is LNHNV, CDR2 YYDKDF (reference sequence). Trimming stripped 1 base from V and 1 base from J, with 5 bases between. The CDR3 is 15 amino acids. The CDR3: CATSRAGSGANVLTS. The CDR3 bases are TGTGCCACCAGCAGAGCCGGTTCTGGGGCCAACGTCCTGACTTCC.

This clonotype was found many times. The gene calls are TRBV5-4 and TRBJ1-2; D unresolved. Trimming stripped 7 bases from V and 4 bases from J, with 20 bases between. This CDR3 comprises 15 residues. Germline assignment: CDR1 SGHNT and CDR2 YYREEE (reference sequence). CDR3 in amino acids: CASFSVPGKTYGYTF. The CDR3 bases are TGTGCCAGCTTCAGCGTACCAGGAAAGACCTATGGCTACACCTTC.

This clonotype was detected many times. Here the CDR3 DNA reads TGTGCCAGTAGTACGAGTGCCAGCGGGAGCCTCACCGGGGAGCTGTTTTTT. As protein: CASSTSASGSLTGELFF. The chain employs TRBV19 and TRBJ2-2; 8 bases fit TRBD2. CDR1 is LNHDA and CDR2 is SQIVND in the germline V gene (reference sequence). V shed 4 bases, J shed 4 bases, and the junction held 11 bases outside the gene matches. CDR3 size: 17 residues.

This clonotype occurred many times. This chain joins TRBV6-1 and TRBJ1-1; unclear D gene. V shed 3 bases and J shed 4 bases, with 12 bases lying between them. The germline CDR1 and CDR2 sequences are MNHNS and SASEGT. The CDR3 loop spans 14 amino acids. The CDR3 nucleotides read TGTGCCAGCAGTGATAAGGGTGGATCCACTGAAGCTTTCTTT. It translates to CASSDKGGSTEAFF.

This clonotype was detected ten times or more. The chain combines TRBV20-1 with TRBJ2-1; D is perhaps TRBD2 (6 bases). Trimming left V 6 bases short and J 1 base short, with 13 bases between. The CDR3 loop spans 14 amino acids. Germline-derived CDR1 and CDR2 are DFQATT and SNEGSKA (reference sequence). In DNA form, the CDR3 reads TGCAGTGCGGCGGTGGGGGGTTCCTACAATGAGCAGTTCTTC. Translation: CSAAVGGSYNEQFF.

With respect to this clonotype: This may arise from a read error, as a much more abundant clone is one base away. J is TRBJ1-5 and V is TRBV19; D may be TRBD1 (6 bases). The CDR3 contains 13 residues. CDR1 is LNHDA, CDR2 SQIVND, per germline (reference sequence). Trimming pared 10 bases from V and 7 bases from J, leaving 17 bases between. The CDR3 sequence: CANSPKGDQPQHF. DNA for the CDR3: TGTGCCAATAGCCCGAAGGGGGACCAGCCCCAGCATTTT.

This clonotype occurred many times. The chain recombines TRBV19 with TRBJ1-5, with 7 bases identical to TRBD1. The CDR3 is made up of 16 amino acids. After removal of 4 bases from V and 0 bases from J, the junction contained 6 bases not matched to a gene. CDR1 is LNHDA and CDR2 is SQIVND in the germline V gene (reference sequence). The CDR3 DNA reads as TGTGCCAGTAGTACGATAAACAGGGGTAGCAATCAGCCCCAGCATTTT. Translated, it gives CASSTINRGSNQPQHF.

This clonotype occurred once. This sequence may be a read error, since a much larger clone differs from it by one base. This rearrangement joins TRBV19 to TRBJ2-7; D may be TRBD1 or TRBD2 (5 bases each). CDR1 LNHDA and CDR2 SQIVND come from the germline V gene (reference sequence). The V end lost 5 bases, the J end lost 6 bases, and 14 bases lay between the germline ends. The CDR3 sequence is 13 residues long. CDR3 protein: CASSPRDGREQYF. In DNA form, the CDR3 reads TGTGCCAGTAGTCCCCGGGACGGTCGCGAGCAGTACTTC.

This clonotype was detected ten times or more. V gene TRBV12-3 or TRBV12-4 combines with J gene TRBJ1-1; unclear D gene. The CDR3 is made up of 14 amino acids. The V end lost 2 bases, the J end lost 6 bases, and 13 bases lay between the germline ends. CDR3 region: CASSLSPGSSEAFF. In DNA, the CDR3 is TGTGCCAGCAGTTTATCTCCGGGTAGTTCTGAAGCTTTCTTT.

The rearrangement links TRBV5-1 to TRBJ2-1; 7 bases match TRBD1. Germline V gene data show CDR1 as SGHRS and CDR2 as YFSETQ. After removal of 4 bases from V and 7 bases from J, the junction contained 11 bases not matched to a gene. This CDR3 has 15 residues. Here the CDR3 DNA reads TGCGCCAGCAGCGACGGGACAGCATTACGGAATGAGCAGTTCTTC. This sequence encodes CASSDGTALRNEQFF.

This clonotype was recorded many times. The chain links TRBV6-5 to TRBJ1-1, with no clear D. Germline lookup yields CDR1 MNHEY and CDR2 SVGAGI. The CDR3 length is 11 residues. V lost 8 bases to trimming and J lost 11 bases, with 15 bases between them. The DNA for the CDR3 is TGTGCCAGCCGACAAGGCCTGGAGGCTTTCTTT. It codes for CASRQGLEAFF.

In its sample, this clonotype was seen many times. This chain uses TRBV27 with TRBJ1-2, with a weak D call TRBD1 (6 bases). Looked up from germline, CDR1 is MNHEY and CDR2 is SMNVEV (reference sequence). Trimming took off 2 bases at V and 8 bases at J, with 15 bases between the two ends. This CDR3 region has 14 residues. The CDR3 loop is CASSLNHGGGGYTF. The CDR3 DNA reads TGTGCCAGCAGTTTAAACCACGGGGGGGGCGGCTACACCTTC.

This clonotype was observed many times. The CDR3 DNA is TGTGCCAGCAGTTCGGACAGCCAGAACTATGGCTACACCTTC. It encodes CASSSDSQNYGYTF. The chain recombines TRBV6-5 with TRBJ1-2, with D possibly being TRBD1 (6 bases). The CDR3 runs 14 residues. Per the germline V gene, CDR1 is MNHEY and CDR2 is SVGAGI. Trimming took 4 bases from V and 2 from J, leaving 11 bases between them.

This clonotype was observed at least ten times. The rearrangement links TRBV12-3 or TRBV12-4 to TRBJ1-6; D uncertain. Trimming took off 5 bases at V and 4 bases at J, with 6 bases between the two ends. The CDR3 consists of 13 residues. The chain's CDR3 is CASSDTYNSPLHF. The CDR3 DNA reads as TGTGCCAGCAGTGACACATATAATTCACCCCTCCACTTT.

A remark on this clonotype: The junction does not match germline at one end; this may be a read error. The genes are TRBV3-1 and TRBJ1-2; D ambiguous. Germline V lookup: CDR1 LGHDT, CDR2 YNNKEL (reference sequence). The CDR3 contains 17 residues. The CDR3 spells CAGSSHITLRKTYGYTF. CDR3 DNA: TGTGCCGGCAGCTCGCACATCACCCTTCGAAAGACCTATGGCTACACCTTC.

In this sample, this clonotype turned up many times. This chain connects TRBV12-2 to TRBJ1-2; the D call TRBD1 from the table was never checked on the DNA. TRBV12-2 is an annotated pseudogene. The CDR3 sequence is 17 residues long. CDR3 nucleotide sequence: TGTGCAAGTCGCGGACATGAGACTCCACGAAAGACCTATGGCTACACCTTC. This sequence encodes CASRGHETPRKTYGYTF.

This clonotype has only a few counts. V and J are TRBV7-2 and TRBJ2-1, with D unclear. Germline loops: CDR1 SGHTA, CDR2 FQGNSA. V lost 3 bases, J lost 1 base, and 10 bases lay in between. This CDR3 is built from 15 residues. The CDR3 spells CASSFYSDSYNEQFF. DNA for the CDR3: TGTGCCAGCAGCTTTTACAGTGATTCCTACAATGAGCAGTTCTTC.

At least ten counts were recorded for this clonotype. The rearrangement links TRBV20-1 to TRBJ2-7; D call uncertain. CDR1 is DFQATT, CDR2 SNEGSKA, per germline (reference sequence). The CDR3 consists of 14 residues. The V gene lost 0 bases and the J gene lost 3 bases, with 12 bases spanning the gap. This CDR3 is CSARDRRTFYEQYF. CDR3 coding DNA: TGCAGTGCTAGAGACCGCCGAACTTTCTACGAGCAGTACTTC.

This clonotype was detected many times. The DNA of the CDR3 is TGTGCCAGCAGCGTAGGGTTGTACTCTGGAAACACCATATATTTT. Encoded protein: CASSVGLYSGNTIYF. The gene calls are TRBV9 and TRBJ1-3, with D unresolved. Trimming stripped 0 bases from V and 0 bases from J, with 7 bases between. Germline loops: CDR1 SGDLS, CDR2 YYNGEE. The CDR3 spans 15 residues.

This clonotype has ten or more counts. V and J are TRBV28 and TRBJ1-6; perhaps TRBD1 as D (5 bases). V gave up 5 bases and J gave up 2 bases, with 13 bases separating them. This CDR3 has 16 residues. CDR1 MDHEN and CDR2 SYDVKM come from the germline V gene. The CDR3 nucleotides read TGTGCCAGCAGTCCGGGGACGGGGACCTATAATTCACCCCTCCACTTT. It specifies CASSPGTGTYNSPLHF.

With respect to this clonotype: A clone one base away is much larger, so this may be a read error. V usage is TRBV5-5 and J usage is TRBJ2-5, with a possible D match to TRBD2 (6 bases). The end of the DNA fits TRBJ2-7 better, so the J call may be wrong. The germline gives CDR1 SGHKS, CDR2 YYEKEE (reference sequence). The CDR3 runs to 14 residues. CDR3 DNA: TGTGCCAGCAGCTCGGGACTGGCCCTCCACGAGCAGTACTTC. Translation: CASSSGLALHEQYF.

Comments on this clonotype: A much larger clone lies one base from this, so it may be a read error. The rearrangement joins TRBV6-5 to TRBJ2-2, with a tentative D call TRBD2 (6 bases). The CDR3 length is 15 residues. Per the germline V gene, CDR1 is MNHEY and CDR2 is SVGAGI. V lost 5 bases, J lost 7 bases, and 17 bases lay in between. The CDR3 sequence is CASSARGINGGELFF. The DNA of the CDR3 is TGTGCCAGCAGTGCTCGGGGGATAAACGGCGGGGAGCTGTTTTTT.

This clonotype has a count of ten or more. The chain carries TRBV13 and TRBJ2-7; TRBD1 is a possible D gene (6 bases). V was pared by 3 bases and J by 4 bases, with 10 bases between. There are 13 residues in the CDR3. From germline, CDR1 is PRHDT and CDR2 FYEKMQ (reference sequence). This chain's CDR3 is CASSFTGIYEQYF. The CDR3 DNA is TGTGCCAGCAGCTTCACAGGGATTTACGAGCAGTACTTC.